This TCR beta chain was retrieved from a study of shared clonotypes between healthy human individuals. V lost 4 bases and J lost 3, with 15 bases in between. The germline gives CDR1 SGHNT, CDR2 YYREEE (reference sequence). The CDR3 covers 15 residues. Those who donated, Caucasian adults without exception, all lived in Nashville, Tennessee. Clones were sequenced by immunoSEQ multiplex PCR, and TCRdb holds only the in-frame ones, with some missing. The sample consists of roughly 2.6 million clones, around 90% of them appearing once. Material for sequencing was naive CD4+ T cells sorted from blood. Subset specified: CD45RA+ positively selected. V is TRBV5-4 and J is TRBJ2-3; TRBD1 might be the D (6 bases). This sequence was found in a man aged 18 to 30 in good health. The CDR3 coding sequence is TGTGCCAGCAGCCCCGACCTAGGGGGTACAGATACGCAGTATTTT. Translation: CASSPDLGGTDTQYF. Based on the CDR3 plus reference TRBV5-4 and TRBJ2-3, the full variable domain is ETGVTQSPTHLIKTRGQQVTLRCSSQSGHNTVSWYQQALGQGPQFIFQYYREEENGRGNFPPRFSGLQFPNYSSELNVNALELDDSALYLCASSPDLGGTDTQYFGPGTRLTVL.